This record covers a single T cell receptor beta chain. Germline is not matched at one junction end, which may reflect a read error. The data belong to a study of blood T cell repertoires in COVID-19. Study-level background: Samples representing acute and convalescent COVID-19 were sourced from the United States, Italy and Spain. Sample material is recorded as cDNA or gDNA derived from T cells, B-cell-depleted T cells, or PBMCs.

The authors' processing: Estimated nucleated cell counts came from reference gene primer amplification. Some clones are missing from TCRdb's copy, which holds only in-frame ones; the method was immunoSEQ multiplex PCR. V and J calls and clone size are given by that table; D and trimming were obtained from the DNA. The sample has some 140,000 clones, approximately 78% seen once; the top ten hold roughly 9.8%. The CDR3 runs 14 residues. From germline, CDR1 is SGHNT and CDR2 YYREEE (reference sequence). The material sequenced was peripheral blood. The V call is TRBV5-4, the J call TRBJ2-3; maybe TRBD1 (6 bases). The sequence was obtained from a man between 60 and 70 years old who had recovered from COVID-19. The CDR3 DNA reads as TGTGCCAGCAGCTTCATGGACAGCATAGATACGCAGTATTTT. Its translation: CASSFMDSIDTQYF.